This T cell receptor (beta chain) was documented in a study of early T cells in non-severe SARS-CoV-2 infection. Study summary: Unpaired chains resulted from sequencing bulk RNA of unsorted whole blood. Broader study findings: Using VDJdb, the matching emphasized anti-spike CD8 responses while missing private and CD4 specificities.

This CDR3 comprises 12 residues. The germline V and J ends were trimmed by 1 base and 3 bases, with 7 bases remaining between them. Germline values: CDR1 DFQATT, CDR2 SNEGSKA (reference sequence). This clonotype came up a few times. Its specificity is not known. Each CDR3 protein is one row after TCRdb ran MiXCR on the 5' RACE reads. This repertoire shows approximately 52,000 distinct CDR3 sequences, over 7% found once; its top ten account for about a tenth. The TCR comes from an adult who was a healthcare worker with PCR-confirmed SARS-CoV-2 infection or an uninfected control (not recorded which). This chain links TRBV20-1 with TRBJ2-7; a weak D match, TRBD2 (5 bases). Input material: whole blood. The CDR3 DNA is TGCAGTGCTAGAGTAGGAGGCTACGAGCAGTACTTC. Its translation is CSARVGGYEQYF.